Shown below are 32 T cell receptor beta chains from a single sample sequenced in a study of cytotoxic CD8 clonotypes in ibrutinib-treated CLL. Sequenced by immunoSEQ multiplex PCR; TCRdb stores in-frame clones only, minus some. This sample has 250,000 to 350,000 clones, with around 77% found just once. The sample was PBMCs, taken at disease progression, from a patient treated with ibrutinib. The receptors here all came from a human donor with chronic lymphocytic leukemia.

The chain carries TRBV14 and TRBJ2-5; D may match TRBD1 or TRBD2 (7 bases each). Per germline, CDR1 SGHDN and CDR2 FVKESK. The germline V and J ends were trimmed by 4 bases and 5 bases, with 20 bases remaining between them. The CDR3 sequence is 16 residues long. The CDR3 region has the DNA TGTGCCAGCAGCCTCCGACAGGGAGGGTGGGAGGAGACCCAGTACTTC. Residues: CASSLRQGGWEETQYF.

This clone turned up a few times. The genes are TRBV7-9 and TRBJ1-5, with D unclear. Trimming removed 5 bases at V and 11 bases at J, with 13 bases between. The V gene's germline CDR1 is SEHNR and CDR2 FQNEAQ (reference sequence). The CDR3 is 12 residues long. In nucleotides, the CDR3 is TGTGCCAGCAGCCGAGGCGGACGGGCCCAGCATTTT. Encoded protein: CASSRGGRAQHF.

In its sample, this clone was seen a few times. V is TRBV6-5 and J is TRBJ2-7; no clear D. V lost 2 bases to trimming and J lost 6 bases, with 17 bases between them. CDR1 and CDR2 from the germline V gene are MNHEY and SVGAGI. The CDR3 consists of 15 residues. The CDR3 region is CASSYAGKGWGEQYF. CDR3 DNA sequence: TGTGCCAGCAGTTACGCCGGAAAGGGTTGGGGCGAGCAGTACTTC.

The rearrangement joins TRBV5-4 to TRBJ2-3; 9 bases align to TRBD2. CDR1 is SGHNT and CDR2 is YYREEE in the germline V gene (reference sequence). CDR3 length: 16 residues. J lost 0 bases, V lost 4 bases, and 6 bases had no gene match. CDR3 bases: TGTGCCAGCAGCCCCCTAGCGGGGACGAGCACAGATACGCAGTATTTT. Protein: CASSPLAGTSTDTQYF.

The rearrangement joins TRBV15 to TRBJ2-1; D is perhaps TRBD1 or TRBD2 (5 bases each). Germline V gene sequence: CDR1 LNHNV, CDR2 YYDKDF (reference sequence). V was pared by 1 base and J by 5 bases, with 9 bases between. The CDR3 runs 14 residues. The CDR3 DNA sequence: TGTGCCACCAGCAGAGGGAGAGGGGACAATGAGCAGTTCTTC. Protein product: CATSRGRGDNEQFF.

The J gene is TRBJ2-7, the V gene TRBV6-5; 11 bases are shared with TRBD1. This CDR3 contains 15 residues. J lost 7 bases, V lost 6 bases, and 11 bases had no gene match. Looked up from germline, CDR1 is MNHEY and CDR2 is SVGAGI. The CDR3 DNA sequence: TGTGCCAGCAGACCGGCCGGGACAGGGGGGCAAGAGCAGTACTTC. Protein product: CASRPAGTGGQEQYF.

The chain uses TRBV7-8 and TRBJ2-2; D possibly corresponds to TRBD2 (6 bases). Between the trimmed V and J ends, which lost 5 bases and 5 bases, there was a span of 15 bases. CDR1 SGHVS and CDR2 FQNEAQ come from the germline V gene. This CDR3 contains 15 residues. CDR3 in DNA: TGTGCCAGCAGCACCGGGACTCTCCTTACCGGGGAGCTGTTTTTT. It translates to CASSTGTLLTGELFF.

The rearrangement uses TRBV19 and TRBJ2-2; 9 bases agree with TRBD1. Germline V gene sequence: CDR1 LNHDA, CDR2 SQIVND (reference sequence). Losses at the gene ends were 4 bases for V and 5 bases for J; bases not matched to a gene: 20. CDR3 length: 20 residues. The CDR3 coding sequence is TGTGCCAGTAGTACCTGGTCGGGACAGGGAGTTGTTCGAGGTACCGGGGAGCTGTTTTTT. Translation: CASSTWSGQGVVRGTGELFF. The whole variable domain, remainder taken from reference TRBV19 and TRBJ2-2, is DGGITQSPKYLFRKEGQNVTLSCEQNLNHDAMYWYRQDPGQGLRLIYYSQIVNDFQKGDIAEGYSVSREKKESFPLTVTSAQKNPTAFYLCASSTWSGQGVVRGTGELFFGEGSRLTVL.

The chain combines TRBV18 with TRBJ2-3; 14 bases are a match to TRBD2. J was trimmed by 11 bases and V by 5 bases; bases with no gene match: 6. CDR3 length equals 14 residues. Germline loops: CDR1 KGHSH, CDR2 LQKENI. Here the CDR3 reads CASSSGLAGVGQYF. For the CDR3, the DNA is TGTGCCAGCTCATCGGGACTAGCGGGAGTAGGGCAGTATTTT.

V gene TRBV29-1 combines with J gene TRBJ2-7; weak D call: TRBD1 (6 bases). CDR1 and CDR2 from the germline V gene are SQVTM and ANQGSEA. CDR3 length: 12 residues. The V gene lost 4 bases and the J gene lost 3 bases, with 10 bases spanning the gap. CDR3 protein: CSVVGRGYEQYF. The CDR3, as DNA: TGCAGCGTTGTGGGCAGGGGCTACGAGCAGTACTTC.

This clone occurred once. The chain links TRBV5-1 to TRBJ2-2; 9 bases fit TRBD1. J lost 7 bases, V lost 0 bases, and 7 bases had no gene match. The CDR3 totals 16 residues. CDR1 SGHRS and CDR2 YFSETQ come from the germline V gene. The CDR3 coding sequence is TGCGCCAGCAGCTTGGCCACAGGGGGCGTAGGCGGGGAGCTGTTTTTT. Its protein is CASSLATGGVGGELFF.

The chain is built from TRBV27 and TRBJ1-5; D may be TRBD1 (5 bases). Germline V lookup: CDR1 MNHEY, CDR2 SMNVEV (reference sequence). The V end lost 5 bases, the J end lost 4 bases, and 12 bases lay between the germline ends. This CDR3 comprises 14 residues. The CDR3 loop is CASSTRWGNQPQHF. The CDR3 bases are TGTGCCAGCAGTACAAGGTGGGGGAATCAGCCCCAGCATTTT.

This chain connects TRBV28 to TRBJ2-3; 9 bases align to TRBD2. Trimming at V came to 6 bases and at J to 0 bases, leaving 10 bases not matched to a gene. This CDR3 contains 17 residues. Germline CDR1 and CDR2: MDHEN and SYDVKM. The chain's CDR3 is CASSELPSGASTDTQYF. In nucleotides, the CDR3 is TGTGCCAGCAGCGAATTGCCTAGCGGGGCTAGCACAGATACGCAGTATTTT.

V is TRBV19 and J is TRBJ2-1; perhaps TRBD2 as D (6 bases). Germline V gene lookup returns CDR1 LNHDA and CDR2 SQIVND (reference sequence). The CDR3 is 17 residues long. Trimming took 3 bases from V and 0 from J, leaving 15 bases between them. DNA for the CDR3: TGTGCCAGTAGTATGACTAGTGTAAGTAGCTCCTACAATGAGCAGTTCTTC. It yields the protein CASSMTSVSSSYNEQFF. The full variable domain, in which reference TRBV19 and TRBJ2-1 provide the parts outside the CDR3, is DGGITQSPKYLFRKEGQNVTLSCEQNLNHDAMYWYRQDPGQGLRLIYYSQIVNDFQKGDIAEGYSVSREKKESFPLTVTSAQKNPTAFYLCASSMTSVSSSYNEQFFGPGTRLTVL.

The chain employs TRBV29-1 and TRBJ2-7; 10 positions agree with TRBD2. V gave up 6 bases and J gave up 0 bases; unmatched junction bases: 8. CDR1 is SQVTM and CDR2 is ANQGSEA in the germline V gene. This CDR3 spans 15 amino acids. As DNA, the CDR3 is TGCAGCGTGGGAACCGGGACTAGCGCCTCCTACGAGCAGTACTTC. This translates into CSVGTGTSASYEQYF.

This chain connects TRBV7-2 to TRBJ2-3, with D possibly being TRBD1 (6 bases). The CDR3 totals 17 residues. The V end lost 1 base, the J end lost 4 bases, and 18 bases lay between the germline ends. Per the germline V gene, CDR1 is SGHTA and CDR2 is FQGNSA. CDR3 bases: TGTGCCAGCAGCTTAGTCCGCGTCATCAGGGGTGCAGATACGCAGTATTTT. Its protein product is CASSLVRVIRGADTQYF.

CDR3 loop: CSARGSTEAFF. CDR3 DNA: TGCAGTGCTAGGGGGTCCACTGAAGCTTTCTTT. V and J are TRBV20-1 and TRBJ1-1; D gene uncertain. CDR1 and CDR2 (germline): DFQATT, SNEGSKA (reference sequence). V was cut by 3 bases and J by 4 bases, with 6 bases left in between. The CDR3 covers 11 residues.

The CDR3 DNA follows: TGTGCCAGCAGTTCCCCCGATAAGAGCTCCTACAATGAGCAGTTCTTC. As protein: CASSSPDKSSYNEQFF. The chain couples TRBV27 to TRBJ2-1; D is undetermined. CDR1 and CDR2 from the germline V gene are MNHEY and SMNVEV (reference sequence). V was pared by 4 bases and J by 0 bases, with 13 bases between. This CDR3 is 16 amino acids long.

The chain is built from TRBV28 and TRBJ2-7; 7 nucleotides agree with TRBD2. The CDR3 has 18 amino acids. Per the germline V gene, CDR1 is MDHEN and CDR2 is SYDVKM. V shed 3 bases, J shed 4 bases, and the junction held 18 bases outside the gene matches. The CDR3 region is CASSFVPYRGSPPYEQYF. CDR3 coding DNA: TGTGCCAGCAGTTTTGTCCCATATCGCGGGAGCCCCCCGTACGAGCAGTACTTC. The variable domain in full, with the rest retrieved from reference TRBV28 and TRBJ2-7, is DVKVTQSSRYLVKRTGEKVFLECVQDMDHENMFWYRQDPGLGLRLIYFSYDVKMKEKGDIPEGYSVSREKKERFSLILESASTNQTSMYLCASSFVPYRGSPPYEQYFGPGTRLTVT.

CDR3 sequence reads: CASRPGTGGEQYF. In DNA form, the CDR3 reads TGCGCCAGCAGACCCGGGACAGGGGGGGAGCAGTACTTC. The chain uses TRBV4-1 and TRBJ2-7; TRBD1 aligns across 11 bases. The CDR3 is 13 residues long. V dropped 6 bases and J dropped 7; count of bases not matched to a gene: 5. Germline V lookup: CDR1 MGHRA, CDR2 YSYEKL.

The V gene is TRBV5-4, the J gene TRBJ1-6; 9 positions match TRBD1. With 4 bases clipped from V and 6 bases from J, the junction kept 8 bases outside the gene matches. CDR1 SGHNT and CDR2 YYREEE come from the germline V gene (reference sequence). CDR3 length: 16 amino acids. This CDR3 reads CASSPGRGQGNSPLHF. The CDR3 region has the DNA TGTGCCAGCAGCCCGGGGAGGGGACAGGGTAATTCACCCCTCCACTTT.

The DNA of the CDR3 is TGTGCCAGCAGCTTAGGGGCAGGGGTTGAGACCCAGTACTTC. Translation gives CASSLGAGVETQYF. The rearrangement links TRBV7-8 to TRBJ2-5, with a tentative D call TRBD1 (6 bases). CDR1 is SGHVS, CDR2 FQNEAQ, per germline. Trimming took off 1 base at V and 5 bases at J, with 11 bases between the two ends. CDR3 length equals 14 residues.

This clone showed up just a few times. The CDR3 DNA is TGTGCCAGCGCTCAGTGGGGGGGCACTTCCTCTGGGGCCAACGTCCTGACTTTC. Protein product: CASAQWGGTSSGANVLTF. This chain links TRBV27 with TRBJ2-6; D might be TRBD2 (7 bases). Germline values: CDR1 MNHEY, CDR2 SMNVEV (reference sequence). The ends were cut back, 8 bases at V and 0 bases at J, with 20 bases in the middle. The CDR3 spans 18 residues.

V is TRBV28 and J is TRBJ2-7, with 7 bases lining up with TRBD1. From germline, CDR1 is MDHEN and CDR2 SYDVKM. V shed 3 bases and J 9 bases; nucleotides not matched to a gene: 11. The length of the CDR3 is 14 residues. The CDR3 region is CASSLGQGVRVQYF. The DNA for the CDR3 is TGTGCCAGCAGTTTGGGCCAGGGGGTGCGGGTGCAGTACTTC.

This chain connects TRBV4-1 to TRBJ1-2; D gene uncertain. Germline values: CDR1 MGHRA, CDR2 YSYEKL. The CDR3 contains 15 residues. The ends were cut back, 1 base at V and 8 bases at J, with 17 bases in the middle. The CDR3 DNA reads TGCGCCAGCAGCCAAGTGTCTTACGCGGGCAGGGGCTACACCTTC. It yields the protein CASSQVSYAGRGYTF.

The rearrangement joins TRBV5-1 to TRBJ2-5; TRBD1 aligns across 7 bases. V lost 0 bases and J lost 3; bases outside the gene matches: 2. This CDR3 has 14 residues. CDR1 is SGHRS, CDR2 YFSETQ, per germline. CDR3 sequence: CASSLVGQKETQYF. CDR3 nucleotide sequence: TGCGCCAGCAGCTTGGTGGGACAGAAAGAGACCCAGTACTTC.

The V and J genes are TRBV9 and TRBJ2-1; the match to TRBD1 covers 8 bases. The CDR3 totals 15 residues. After removal of 2 bases from V and 4 bases from J, the junction contained 5 bases not matched to a gene. Germline values: CDR1 SGDLS, CDR2 YYNGEE. This CDR3 reads CASSVRDRSYNEQFF. DNA of the CDR3: TGTGCCAGCAGCGTCCGGGACAGGAGTTACAATGAGCAGTTCTTC. The complete variable domain, with remaining parts taken from reference TRBV9 and TRBJ2-1, reads DSGVTQTPKHLITATGQRVTLRCSPRSGDLSVYWYQQSLDQGLQFLIQYYNGEERAKGNILERFSAQQFPDLHSELNLSSLELGDSALYFCASSVRDRSYNEQFFGPGTRLTVL.

This clone is a singleton in its sample. This chain joins TRBV28 and TRBJ1-2; the match to TRBD1 covers 8 bases. Germline values: CDR1 MDHEN, CDR2 SYDVKM. V shed 3 bases, J shed 3 bases, and the junction held 3 bases outside the gene matches. This CDR3 spans 14 amino acids. The CDR3 loop reads CASSLEQGDYGYTF. CDR3 coding DNA: TGTGCCAGCAGTTTGGAACAGGGGGACTATGGCTACACCTTC.

This chain uses TRBV5-1 with TRBJ2-2; TRBD1 is a possible D gene (5 bases). Between the trimmed V and J ends, which lost 4 bases and 0 bases, there was a span of 7 bases. CDR1 and CDR2 from the germline V gene are SGHRS and YFSETQ. The CDR3 runs 14 residues. The CDR3 is CASSRGPNTGELFF. As DNA, the CDR3 is TGCGCCAGCAGCAGGGGTCCGAACACCGGGGAGCTGTTTTTT.

The V call is TRBV6-5, the J call TRBJ2-7, with a tentative D call TRBD1 (6 bases). The CDR3 totals 15 residues. The germline V gene has CDR1 MNHEY and CDR2 SVGAGI. V dropped 6 bases and J dropped 4 bases, with 19 bases sitting between them. The CDR3 reads CASRGADSLIYEQYF. DNA for the CDR3: TGTGCCAGCAGGGGGGCAGACAGCCTTATATACGAGCAGTACTTC.

The sample holds one count of this clone. V is TRBV4-1 and J is TRBJ2-2; D remains ambiguous. CDR3 length: 13 amino acids. Per germline, CDR1 MGHRA and CDR2 YSYEKL. V was cut by 5 bases and J by 2 bases, with 6 bases left in between. In DNA, the CDR3 is TGCGCCAGCAGCAGTCCCAACACCGGGGAGCTGTTTTTT. It specifies CASSSPNTGELFF.

This clone was picked up a small number of times. This chain links TRBV4-1 with TRBJ2-7, with D perhaps TRBD1 (5 bases). The CDR3 loop spans 16 amino acids. V was cut by 4 bases and J by 6 bases, with 22 bases left in between. Germline CDR1 reads MGHRA; CDR2 reads YSYEKL. The CDR3 nucleotides are TGCGCCAGCAGCCGTACTCAGGTAGGGGTCTCGAGCGAGCAGTACTTC. This encodes CASSRTQVGVSSEQYF.